Shown below are 7 T cell receptor beta chains from a single sample sequenced in a study of beta chain features in type 1 diabetes. Reverse transcribing all isolated RNA meant expressed TCRB transcripts were sequenced. The table came from immunoSEQ multiplex PCR; TCRdb's copy has only in-frame clones and leaves some out. This table holds some 200,000 clones, roughly a tenth found once. The sequenced sample consisted of central memory CD4+ T cells from blood. The source is a man between 18 and 29 years old in good health.

This clone occurred many times. The chain couples TRBV19 to TRBJ2-4; TRBD2 is a possible D gene (6 bases). This CDR3 is 15 amino acids long. In germline, CDR1 is LNHDA, CDR2 SQIVND (reference sequence). Trimming cost V 1 base and J 5 bases, with 12 bases left between them. The CDR3 DNA is TGTGCCAGTAGTATAGCGCGGGACCCCGAAAACATTCAGTACTTC. Amino acids: CASSIARDPENIQYF.

This clone appeared a few times. The V gene is TRBV11-3, the J gene TRBJ2-1, with 7 bases aligning to TRBD2. The CDR3 totals 16 residues. Germline V lookup: CDR1 SGHNT, CDR2 YENEEA. V shed 0 bases, J shed 5 bases, and the junction held 7 bases outside the gene matches. CDR3 loop: CASSLDLGTTHNEQFF. The DNA of the CDR3 is TGTGCCAGCAGCTTAGATCTTGGGACTACGCACAATGAGCAGTTCTTC.

This clone has at least ten counts. V is TRBV20-1 and J is TRBJ2-7; the D is unclear. Germline V lookup: CDR1 DFQATT, CDR2 SNEGSKA (reference sequence). The CDR3 sequence is 11 residues long. Trimming left V 3 bases short and J 5 bases short, with 8 bases between. CDR3 nucleotide sequence: TGCAGTGCTAGTTCCCTGGACGAGCAGTACTTC. It translates to CSASSLDEQYF.

A few counts support this clone. The chain is built from TRBV4-3 and TRBJ2-7; possibly TRBD2 for D (6 bases). This CDR3 region has 18 residues. Trimming removed 1 base from V and 0 bases from J, with 19 bases in between. Germline V gene data show CDR1 as LGHNA and CDR2 as YSLEER. The CDR3 is CASSQATGAVKSSYEQYF. The DNA for the CDR3 is TGCGCCAGCAGCCAAGCGACGGGAGCCGTTAAAAGCTCCTACGAGCAGTACTTC.

This clone was counted many times. This chain links TRBV13 with TRBJ2-5; TRBD2 matches at 11 bases. The CDR3 sequence is 16 residues long. J was trimmed by 3 bases and V by 5 bases; bases with no gene match: 8. The germline CDR1 and CDR2 sequences are PRHDT and FYEKMQ (reference sequence). The CDR3 bases are TGTGCCAGCAGCCTCTCCGGGACTAGCGGAAAAGAGACCCAGTACTTC. It yields the protein CASSLSGTSGKETQYF. The full variable domain, rest sourced from reference TRBV13 and TRBJ2-5, is AAGVIQSPRHLIKEKRETATLKCYPIPRHDTVYWYQQGPGQDPQFLISFYEKMQSDKGSIPDRFSAQQFSDYHSELNMSSLELGDSALYFCASSLSGTSGKETQYFGPGTRLLVL.

This clone was seen a handful of times. V is TRBV28 and J is TRBJ2-7, with 10 bases matching TRBD1. V trimming: 6 bases; J trimming: 2 bases; junction bases outside the gene matches: 7. Looked up from germline, CDR1 is MDHEN and CDR2 is SYDVKM. This CDR3 has 15 amino acids. The CDR3 sequence: CASRTAGTGAYEQYF. The CDR3 DNA sequence: TGTGCCAGCAGAACGGCGGGGACAGGGGCCTACGAGCAGTACTTC.

This clone has a handful of counts. CDR3 in amino acids: CASSWGQYNEQFF. Written as DNA, the CDR3 is TGTGCCAGCAGCTGGGGACAGTACAATGAGCAGTTCTTC. The chain employs TRBV7-9 and TRBJ2-1; 7 bases are a match to TRBD1. CDR1 and CDR2 from the germline V gene are SEHNR and FQNEAQ (reference sequence). The trim removed 4 bases at V and 4 bases at J, leaving 1 base unmatched. This CDR3 has 13 amino acids.